This entry lists 27 T cell receptor beta chains sequenced from one sample in a study of OX40 agonist ivuxolimab in advanced cancers. Generated by immunoSEQ multiplex PCR, the TCRdb table keeps only in-frame clones and is missing some. This sample has some 43,000 clones, with roughly nine tenths found just once. This sample comprised CD4+ or CD8+ T cells sorted from blood, obtained in a trial of the OX40 agonist ivuxolimab. The receptor set was obtained from an adult with an advanced solid tumor such as melanoma, head and neck, liver or kidney cancer.

The chain uses TRBV7-3 and TRBJ2-3, with 10 positions matching TRBD2. J gave up 8 bases and V 3 bases, and 5 bases lay outside the gene matches. CDR1 and CDR2 from the germline V gene are SGHTA and FQGTGA. The CDR3 is 14 residues long. The CDR3 DNA reads as TGTGCCAGCAGCTTGGGGACTAGCGACGGTACGCAGTATTTT. Protein sequence: CASSLGTSDGTQYF.

This chain connects TRBV5-1 to TRBJ1-3; D call uncertain. V was pared by 0 bases and J by 0 bases, with 4 bases between. Germline V gene data show CDR1 as SGHRS and CDR2 as YFSETQ. This CDR3 is built from 14 residues. The CDR3 DNA sequence: TGCGCCAGCAGCTTGGCCCTCTCTGGAAACACCATATATTTT. It encodes CASSLALSGNTIYF.

CDR3 sequence: CAIRPPTDTQYF. Written as DNA, the CDR3 is TGTGCCATCAGGCCCCCCACAGATACGCAGTATTTT. V gene TRBV10-3 combines with J gene TRBJ2-3; D uncertain. CDR1 is ENHRY, CDR2 SYGVKD, per germline. Deletions cut 6 bases from V and 2 bases from J, with 6 bases between. This CDR3 has 12 amino acids.

This clone was found once. This chain joins TRBV11-3 and TRBJ1-5, with D hard to call. CDR3 length equals 13 residues. Trimming pared 5 bases from V and 0 bases from J, leaving 5 bases between. Germline V gene lookup returns CDR1 SGHNT and CDR2 YENEEA. DNA for the CDR3: TGTGCCAGCAGCCGATTTAGCAATCAGCCCCAGCATTTT. It yields the protein CASSRFSNQPQHF.

The chain combines TRBV5-1 with TRBJ1-4; D ambiguous. This CDR3 region has 14 residues. Germline assignment: CDR1 SGHRS and CDR2 YFSETQ. Trimming left V 5 bases short and J 8 bases short, with 16 bases between. The CDR3 protein is CASRGGPISEKLFF. Here the CDR3 DNA reads TGCGCCAGCAGGGGCGGGCCCATTTCCGAAAAACTGTTTTTT. The entire variable domain, with the rest obtained from reference TRBV5-1 and TRBJ1-4, is as follows: KAGVTQTPRYLIKTRGQQVTLSCSPISGHRSVSWYQQTPGQGLQFLFEYFSETQRNKGNFPGRFSGRQFSNSRSEMNVSTLELGDSALYLCASRGGPISEKLFFGSGTQLSVL.

This chain uses TRBV6-6 with TRBJ1-5; 10 bases fit TRBD1. With V trimmed by 4 bases and J by 5 bases, 2 bases remained unmatched. The CDR3 totals 14 residues. Germline V gene lookup returns CDR1 MNHNY and CDR2 SVGAGI (reference sequence). This chain's CDR3 is CASSWGQGHQPQHF. The CDR3 DNA reads TGTGCCAGCAGTTGGGGACAGGGGCATCAGCCCCAGCATTTT.

The V and J genes are TRBV7-2 and TRBJ2-5; 16 bases map to TRBD2. Germline CDR1 SGHTA, CDR2 FQGNSA. The CDR3 contains 18 residues. V shed 8 bases, J shed 5 bases, and the junction held 14 bases outside the gene matches. The CDR3, as DNA: TGTGCCAGCGGCCGAACCGGGACTAGCGGGGGGGCCCGGGAGACCCAGTACTTC. Its translation: CASGRTGTSGGARETQYF.

The CDR3 sequence is CASSLGGAEGVTEAFF. CDR3 nucleotides: TGCGCCAGCAGCTTGGGGGGAGCGGAAGGGGTGACTGAAGCTTTCTTT. The V gene is TRBV5-1, the J gene TRBJ1-1, with D perhaps TRBD1 (5 bases). Trimming took off 0 bases at V and 5 bases at J, with 17 bases between the two ends. The CDR3 extends over 16 amino acids. Germline V gives CDR1 SGHRS, CDR2 YFSETQ. Filled out from reference TRBV5-1 and TRBJ1-1, the complete variable domain reads KAGVTQTPRYLIKTRGQQVTLSCSPISGHRSVSWYQQTPGQGLQFLFEYFSETQRNKGNFPGRFSGRQFSNSRSEMNVSTLELGDSALYLCASSLGGAEGVTEAFFGQGTRLTVV.

V gene TRBV5-1 combines with J gene TRBJ2-5; D is possibly TRBD1 or TRBD2 (5 bases each). CDR3 length: 15 amino acids. Trimming removed 2 bases from V and 2 bases from J, with 13 bases in between. Germline CDR1 and CDR2: SGHRS and YFSETQ. The CDR3 sequence: CASSLRGSGQETQYF. Here the CDR3 DNA reads TGCGCCAGCAGCTTAAGGGGTTCGGGGCAAGAGACCCAGTACTTC.

V and J are TRBV7-8 and TRBJ2-3, with D unresolved. Germline V gene sequence: CDR1 SGHVS, CDR2 FQNEAQ. CDR3 length: 14 amino acids. V was clipped by 1 base and J by 6 bases, with 11 bases between them. The DNA of the CDR3 is TGTGCCAGCAGCTTAGGAGGCAGCCCGGATACGCAGTATTTT. Encoded protein: CASSLGGSPDTQYF.

J is TRBJ1-2 and V is TRBV30; 12 bases align to TRBD1. CDR3 size: 14 residues. Trimming cost V 4 bases and J 7 bases; bases outside gene matches: 7. In germline, CDR1 is GTSNPN, CDR2 SVGIG (reference sequence). CDR3 region: CAWTPGQGARGYTF. DNA for the CDR3: TGTGCCTGGACCCCGGGACAGGGGGCGCGTGGCTACACCTTC.

V usage is TRBV9 and J usage is TRBJ1-5; 10 nucleotides align to TRBD1. CDR1 is SGDLS and CDR2 is YYNGEE in the germline V gene. CDR3 length: 15 residues. The J segment lost 3 bases and the V segment lost 2 bases, leaving 2 bases of the junction unmatched. The CDR3 loop is CASSVGTGDNQPQHF. The CDR3 DNA is TGTGCCAGCAGCGTCGGGACAGGGGACAATCAGCCCCAGCATTTT.

This clone appeared a single time. The chain recombines TRBV7-2 with TRBJ1-2, with 8 bases lining up with TRBD1. Per germline, CDR1 SGHTA and CDR2 FQGNSA. V shed 6 bases, J shed 4 bases, and the junction held 10 bases outside the gene matches. The CDR3 has 15 amino acids. Written as DNA, the CDR3 is TGTGCCAGCAGGCCACCGTCAGGGGGCGGCTATGGCTACACCTTC. It encodes CASRPPSGGGYGYTF.

As regards this clone: One end of the junction varies from germline; a read error may be responsible. In the same sample, other DNA sequences code for this CDR3. The CDR3 sequence: CASSAWSTGGADTEAFF. CDR3 nucleotides: TGTGCCAGCAGTGCATGGAGTACAGGGGGCGCGGACACCGAAGCTTTCTTT. This rearrangement joins TRBV25-1 to TRBJ1-1, with 9 bases aligning to TRBD1. This CDR3 has 17 residues. Per the germline V gene, CDR1 is MGHDK and CDR2 is SYGVNS.

The V and J genes are TRBV7-2 and TRBJ1-5; a weak D match, TRBD1 (5 bases). The V end lost 1 base, the J end lost 12 bases, and 13 bases lay between the germline ends. CDR1 is SGHTA and CDR2 is FQGNSA in the germline V gene. The CDR3 consists of 13 residues. CDR3 sequence reads: CASSLGVGRDQHF. The CDR3 DNA is TGTGCCAGCAGCTTAGGGGTCGGCAGGGACCAGCATTTT.

The genes are TRBV30 and TRBJ2-7; D remains unclear. V lost 0 bases to trimming and J lost 5 bases, with 5 bases between them. Germline V gene data show CDR1 as GTSNPN and CDR2 as SVGIG (reference sequence). The CDR3 has 11 amino acids. CDR3 sequence reads: CAWSVHHEQYF. CDR3 nucleotides: TGTGCCTGGAGTGTGCACCACGAGCAGTACTTC.

The genes are TRBV5-1 and TRBJ2-3; D possibly corresponds to TRBD1 (7 bases). Trimming stripped 6 bases from V and 5 bases from J, with 19 bases between. Per the germline V gene, CDR1 is SGHRS and CDR2 is YFSETQ. The CDR3 covers 15 residues. The CDR3 protein is CASTPGGRGLDTQYF. In nucleotides, the CDR3 is TGCGCCAGCACCCCCGGGGGCAGGGGGTTAGATACGCAGTATTTT.

This chain connects TRBV5-5 to TRBJ1-4, with D possibly matching TRBD1 (5 bases). This CDR3 is built from 15 residues. CDR1 and CDR2 from the germline V gene are SGHKS and YYEKEE (reference sequence). Trimming left V 3 bases short and J 4 bases short, with 13 bases between. The CDR3 sequence: CASSSPGAFNEKLFF. In DNA, the CDR3 is TGTGCCAGCAGCTCCCCCGGGGCATTTAATGAAAAACTGTTTTTT.

The chain is built from TRBV14 and TRBJ2-2, with a weak D call TRBD1 (5 bases). The CDR3 length is 15 residues. V was cut by 4 bases and J by 6 bases, with 15 bases left in between. CDR1 is SGHDN, CDR2 FVKESK, per germline. Here the CDR3 DNA reads TGTGCCAGCAGCCCGTTCCTGGGCAGGGCCGGGGAGCTGTTTTTT. Protein sequence: CASSPFLGRAGELFF.

V usage is TRBV9 and J usage is TRBJ1-4; 11 nucleotides line up with TRBD1. Germline V gene sequence: CDR1 SGDLS, CDR2 YYNGEE. Trimming cost V 3 bases and J 1 base; bases outside gene matches: 5. This CDR3 region has 17 residues. This CDR3 is CASSGGQGVGTNEKLFF. For the CDR3, the DNA is TGTGCCAGCAGCGGGGGACAGGGGGTAGGAACTAATGAAAAACTGTTTTTT.

The chain links TRBV5-1 to TRBJ2-7, with D perhaps TRBD1 (6 bases). CDR3 length: 14 residues. V was clipped by 4 bases and J by 5 bases, with 16 bases between them. The germline V gene encodes CDR1 SGHRS and CDR2 YFSETQ. CDR3 sequence reads: CASSPNRDSNEQYF. The CDR3 DNA reads as TGCGCCAGCAGCCCAAACAGGGATAGTAACGAGCAGTACTTC.

V is TRBV5-1 and J is TRBJ2-3; 9 bases map to TRBD2. CDR1 and CDR2 from the germline V gene are SGHRS and YFSETQ. This CDR3 has 15 amino acids. V was pared by 4 bases and J by 0 bases, with 3 bases of the junction left unmatched. The CDR3 DNA reads as TGCGCCAGCAGCGCGGGGGGGGCTAGCACAGATACGCAGTATTTT. Its protein is CASSAGGASTDTQYF. The full variable domain, in which reference TRBV5-1 and TRBJ2-3 provide the parts outside the CDR3, is KAGVTQTPRYLIKTRGQQVTLSCSPISGHRSVSWYQQTPGQGLQFLFEYFSETQRNKGNFPGRFSGRQFSNSRSEMNVSTLELGDSALYLCASSAGGASTDTQYFGPGTRLTVL.

The chain employs TRBV7-2 and TRBJ1-6, with D uncertain. Trimming stripped 2 bases from V and 0 bases from J, with 8 bases between. The germline gives CDR1 SGHTA, CDR2 FQGNSA. The CDR3 totals 16 residues. The CDR3 bases are TGTGCCAGCAGCTTATCGGTGAGCTCCTATAATTCACCCCTCCACTTT. Its translation is CASSLSVSSYNSPLHF.

The chain employs TRBV2 and TRBJ2-6; TRBD2 might be the D (6 bases). This CDR3 has 14 residues. V was pared by 7 bases and J by 1 base, with 8 bases between. The germline CDR1 and CDR2 sequences are SNHLY and FYNNEI. CDR3 residues: CASIRESGANVLTF. The CDR3 bases are TGTGCCAGCATACGGGAGTCTGGGGCCAACGTCCTGACTTTC.

The chain uses TRBV5-1 and TRBJ1-2; weak D call: TRBD1 (5 bases). Per the germline V gene, CDR1 is SGHRS and CDR2 is YFSETQ. The CDR3 runs to 14 residues. V dropped 4 bases and J dropped 0 bases, with 10 bases sitting between them. This chain's CDR3 is CASSEQGANYGYTF. The CDR3 DNA reads TGCGCCAGCAGCGAACAAGGGGCTAACTATGGCTACACCTTC.

The rearrangement joins TRBV4-2 to TRBJ1-5; maybe TRBD1 (5 bases). Trimming took off 0 bases at V and 7 bases at J, with 16 bases between the two ends. The germline CDR1 and CDR2 sequences are LGHNA and YNFKEQ. The CDR3 extends over 16 amino acids. The CDR3: CASSQDSLSPGQPQHF. CDR3 DNA sequence: TGTGCCAGCAGCCAAGATTCCCTATCCCCAGGGCAGCCCCAGCATTTT.

The gene calls are TRBV5-1 and TRBJ2-1; 12 bases line up with TRBD2. This CDR3 is 15 amino acids long. From germline, CDR1 is SGHRS and CDR2 YFSETQ. V gave up 4 bases and J gave up 5 bases; unmatched junction bases: 4. The CDR3 DNA is TGCGCCAGCAGCAGGGGACTAGCGGGTGACAATGAGCAGTTCTTC. Its translation is CASSRGLAGDNEQFF.